Each of the 25 T cell receptor beta chains below was sequenced from the same sample in a study of blood T cell repertoires in COVID-19. Sequencing used immunoSEQ multiplex PCR; TCRdb keeps in-frame clones, though not all of them. The data show roughly 410,000 clones, about 89% seen once. Sample: peripheral blood. The source of these receptors is a man aged 35-49 years with acute or convalescent COVID-19.

CDR3 amino acids: CASERGQNTGELFF. The CDR3 region has the DNA TGCGCCAGCGAGCGGGGGCAGAACACCGGGGAGCTGTTTTTT. This rearrangement joins TRBV5-1 to TRBJ2-2, with 8 bases lining up with TRBD2. CDR3 length: 14 residues. V trimming: 7 bases; J trimming: 1 base; junction bases outside the gene matches: 3. Germline assignment: CDR1 SGHRS and CDR2 YFSETQ.

The J gene is TRBJ2-7, the V gene TRBV9, with D perhaps matching TRBD1 (6 bases). The length of the CDR3 is 14 residues. The V and J ends lost 1 base and 6 bases respectively, with 14 bases between them. Germline loops: CDR1 SGDLS, CDR2 YYNGEE. For the CDR3, the DNA is TGTGCCAGCAGCGTATTTGCAGGGGAAAGCGAGCAGTACTTC. Encoded protein: CASSVFAGESEQYF.

A few counts support this clone. This rearrangement joins TRBV9 to TRBJ2-7; 11 bases are a match to TRBD2. The CDR3 totals 15 residues. J lost 5 bases, V lost 3 bases, and 7 bases had no gene match. Germline assignment: CDR1 SGDLS and CDR2 YYNGEE. The CDR3 reads CASSAALAGVHEQYF. The CDR3 DNA sequence: TGTGCCAGCAGCGCCGCACTAGCGGGGGTGCACGAGCAGTACTTC.

CDR3 protein: CASSPLAGGPTEQFF. The CDR3 nucleotides are TGTGCCAGCAGTCCACTAGCGGGAGGGCCCACTGAGCAGTTCTTC. The chain is built from TRBV6-5 and TRBJ2-1, with 13 bases aligning to TRBD2. The CDR3 has 15 residues. Losses at the gene ends were 5 bases for V and 9 bases for J; bases not matched to a gene: 7. Germline lookup yields CDR1 MNHEY and CDR2 SVGAGI.

The CDR3 spells CASRRRGISTDTQYF. In DNA, the CDR3 is TGTGCCAGTAGGAGGCGGGGGATTAGCACAGATACGCAGTATTTT. V gene TRBV19 combines with J gene TRBJ2-3; 7 bases are a match to TRBD2. Germline CDR1 LNHDA, CDR2 SQIVND (reference sequence). This CDR3 comprises 15 residues. V lost 6 bases, J lost 0 bases, and 6 bases stayed unmatched.

This clone appeared a single time. This rearrangement joins TRBV18 to TRBJ2-5, with 7 bases matching TRBD1. CDR1 is KGHSH and CDR2 is LQKENI in the germline V gene. The CDR3 extends over 15 amino acids. With 3 bases clipped from V and 1 base from J, the junction kept 5 bases outside the gene matches. The CDR3 DNA follows: TGTGCCAGCTCACCTTCGACAGGGATCCAAGAGACCCAGTACTTC. It is translated as CASSPSTGIQETQYF.

J is TRBJ2-1 and V is TRBV11-3; no clear D gene. The CDR3 is 11 residues long. The germline gives CDR1 SGHNT, CDR2 YENEEA. The V end was cut by 3 bases, the J end by 8 bases, with 5 bases between. The DNA of the CDR3 is TGTGCCAGCAGCTTTCGGGATGAGCAGTTCTTC. Translation gives CASSFRDEQFF.

A few counts support this clone. The J gene is TRBJ1-1, the V gene TRBV10-3, with D possibly matching TRBD1 (6 bases). The CDR3 contains 14 residues. CDR1 and CDR2 from the germline V gene are ENHRY and SYGVKD. Trimming cost V 3 bases and J 10 bases, with 18 bases left between them. DNA for the CDR3: TGTGCCATCAGTGACCCGAAGACAGGACCCTCAGCTTTCTTT. It yields the protein CAISDPKTGPSAFF.

J is TRBJ1-5 and V is TRBV19; a weak D match, TRBD1 (5 bases). Germline values: CDR1 LNHDA, CDR2 SQIVND (reference sequence). Trimming left V 3 bases short and J 6 bases short, with 12 bases between. There are 14 residues in the CDR3. The chain's CDR3 is CASSMSRVGQPQHF. In DNA form, the CDR3 reads TGTGCCAGTAGTATGAGCAGGGTCGGTCAGCCCCAGCATTTT.

This sequence joins TRBV5-6 and TRBJ2-1; 10 nucleotides match TRBD2. CDR3 length equals 14 residues. Trimming removed 3 bases from V and 6 bases from J; junction bases left unmatched: 3. CDR1 is SGHDT, CDR2 YYEEEE, per germline. The CDR3 sequence is CASSWGLAPNEQFF. The CDR3, as DNA: TGTGCCAGCAGCTGGGGACTAGCGCCCAATGAGCAGTTCTTC.

The CDR3 reads CASSRSGNEDTGELFF. Here the CDR3 DNA reads TGTGCCAGCTCGCGCTCGGGGAATGAGGACACCGGGGAGCTGTTTTTT. The chain combines TRBV18 with TRBJ2-2, with D possibly matching TRBD2 (5 bases). Germline V lookup: CDR1 KGHSH, CDR2 LQKENI. V dropped 6 bases and J dropped 3 bases, with 17 bases sitting between them. The CDR3 spans 16 residues.

This clone occurred a few times. The chain uses TRBV28 and TRBJ1-5; no clear D gene. With 3 bases removed from V and 4 bases from J, the gap between germline ends came to 10 bases. CDR1 MDHEN and CDR2 SYDVKM come from the germline V gene. The CDR3 extends over 14 amino acids. This CDR3 reads CASSFWQTNQPQHF. Written as DNA, the CDR3 is TGTGCCAGCAGTTTCTGGCAGACTAATCAGCCCCAGCATTTT.

V and J are TRBV11-2 and TRBJ2-7; 7 bases map to TRBD2. Germline CDR1 is SGHAT and CDR2 is FQNNGV. After removal of 2 bases from V and 3 bases from J, the junction contained 7 bases not matched to a gene. The CDR3 loop spans 15 amino acids. The CDR3 sequence: CASSLYGGSVYEQYF. CDR3 in DNA: TGTGCCAGCAGCTTATACGGCGGGAGTGTCTACGAGCAGTACTTC.

The chain employs TRBV28 and TRBJ2-4; TRBD2 is a possible D gene (6 bases). There are 16 residues in the CDR3. The germline V gene has CDR1 MDHEN and CDR2 SYDVKM. V gave up 5 bases and J gave up 0 bases, with 14 bases separating them. The CDR3, as DNA: TGTGCCAGCAGTGAACCCGGGACTCTAGCCAAAAACATTCAGTACTTC. Translating gives CASSEPGTLAKNIQYF.

This clone was detected only once. This sequence joins TRBV7-9 and TRBJ2-7; a possible D gene is TRBD2 (6 bases). The germline V and J ends were trimmed by 5 bases and 1 base, with 15 bases remaining between them. Germline V CDR1 and CDR2: SEHNR, FQNEAQ (reference sequence). This CDR3 contains 15 residues. CDR3 region: CASSRFGGTSYEQYF. In nucleotides, the CDR3 is TGTGCCAGCAGCCGATTTGGGGGGACTTCCTACGAGCAGTACTTC.

This chain joins TRBV27 and TRBJ1-2; D unclear. V shed 2 bases and J shed 5 bases, with 12 bases lying between them. CDR3 length: 14 residues. Germline assignment: CDR1 MNHEY and CDR2 SMNVEV (reference sequence). CDR3 nucleotide sequence: TGTGCCAGCAGTTTAGATTTGACTCATTATGGCTACACCTTC. Translated, it gives CASSLDLTHYGYTF.

The genes are TRBV19 and TRBJ1-1; 7 nucleotides agree with TRBD1. After removal of 3 bases from V and 4 bases from J, the junction contained 2 bases not matched to a gene. The CDR3 is 13 amino acids. Germline CDR1 is LNHDA and CDR2 is SQIVND (reference sequence). The CDR3 protein is CASSIQGGTEAFF. The DNA of the CDR3 is TGTGCCAGTAGTATTCAGGGGGGCACTGAAGCTTTCTTT.

The V call is TRBV7-3, the J call TRBJ2-1; D is unclear. Germline CDR1 is SGHTA and CDR2 is FQGTGA. The CDR3 totals 13 residues. V was shortened by 2 bases and J by 6 bases, with 8 bases between the two germline ends. CDR3 sequence (DNA): TGTGCCAGCAGCTTAGGCGGCGGCAATGAGCAGTTCTTC. Its translation: CASSLGGGNEQFF.

Only a few counts were recorded for this clone. The V and J genes are TRBV5-1 and TRBJ1-4; D is unclear. This CDR3 is 14 amino acids long. V gave up 2 bases and J gave up 3 bases, with 8 bases separating them. Per germline, CDR1 SGHRS and CDR2 YFSETQ. The CDR3 here is CASSFEASNEKLFF. DNA for the CDR3: TGCGCCAGCAGCTTTGAAGCATCTAATGAAAAACTGTTTTTT.

The chain is built from TRBV3-1 (or the pseudogene TRBV3-2) and TRBJ2-3, with TRBD2 identical over 11 bases. Germline trimming cut 2 bases from V and 2 bases from J; bases unmatched to any gene: 9. Per germline, CDR1 LGHDT and CDR2 YNNKEL (reference sequence). CDR3 length: 18 amino acids. The CDR3 sequence: CASSQLSGLAAVTDTQYF. The CDR3 DNA reads as TGTGCCAGCAGCCAACTATCGGGACTAGCGGCAGTCACAGATACGCAGTATTTT.

The chain joins TRBV10-3 to TRBJ1-4; 12 positions match TRBD1. CDR1 and CDR2 (germline): ENHRY, SYGVKD. The CDR3 is 14 amino acids. The V and J ends lost 6 bases and 8 bases, in that order; junction bases with no gene match: 4. CDR3 DNA: TGTGCCATCAGGGATGGGACAGGGGGCGAAAAACTGTTTTTT. This encodes CAIRDGTGGEKLFF.

V usage is TRBV5-4 and J usage is TRBJ2-5; TRBD2 matches 8 bases. Unmatched junction bases numbered 8, after V lost 1 base and J lost 6 bases. Germline-derived CDR1 and CDR2 are SGHNT and YYREEE (reference sequence). This CDR3 comprises 15 residues. CDR3 coding DNA: TGTGCCAGCAGCTTGCGGGACGCGGGAGGTCAGACCCAGTACTTC. It specifies CASSLRDAGGQTQYF.

As DNA, the CDR3 is TGCGCCAGCAGCCACCTGTTTCGGGGGGCACCCAATGAGCAGTTCTTC. The encoded protein is CASSHLFRGAPNEQFF. The chain links TRBV4-1 to TRBJ2-1; possible D gene TRBD2, 7 bases. Germline loops: CDR1 MGHRA, CDR2 YSYEKL. The CDR3 spans 16 residues. Trimming cost V 3 bases and J 6 bases, with 18 bases left between them.

The chain uses TRBV7-2 and TRBJ2-1, with 9 bases aligning to TRBD2. From germline, CDR1 is SGHTA and CDR2 FQGNSA. Losses at the gene ends were 4 bases for V and 4 bases for J; bases not matched to a gene: 11. The CDR3 totals 17 residues. DNA of the CDR3: TGTGCCAGCAGCTCTGGTTTGGCGGGAGGGGTTTACAATGAGCAGTTCTTC. Encoded protein: CASSSGLAGGVYNEQFF.

The chain links TRBV4-3 to TRBJ2-7, with D perhaps matching TRBD2 (5 bases). Germline V CDR1 and CDR2: LGHNA, YSLEER. This CDR3 is 15 amino acids long. Trimming shortened V by 4 bases and J by 1 base, and 14 bases separated the two germline ends. Here the CDR3 reads CASSPHLRESYEQYF. As DNA, the CDR3 is TGCGCCAGCAGCCCCCACCTGAGGGAATCCTACGAGCAGTACTTC.